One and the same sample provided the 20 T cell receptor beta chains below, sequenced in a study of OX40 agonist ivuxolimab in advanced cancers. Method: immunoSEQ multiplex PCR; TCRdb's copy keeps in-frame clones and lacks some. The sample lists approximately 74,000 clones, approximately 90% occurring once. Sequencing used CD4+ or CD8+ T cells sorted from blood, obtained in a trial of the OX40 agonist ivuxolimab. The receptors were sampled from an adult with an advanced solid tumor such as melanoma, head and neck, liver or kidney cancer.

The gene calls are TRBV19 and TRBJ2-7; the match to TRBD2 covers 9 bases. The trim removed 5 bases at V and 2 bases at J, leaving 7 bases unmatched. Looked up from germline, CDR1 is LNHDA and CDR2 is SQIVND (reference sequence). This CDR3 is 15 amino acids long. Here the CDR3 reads CASSRSAGGAYEQYF. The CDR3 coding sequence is TGTGCCAGTAGTCGGAGTGCGGGGGGGGCCTACGAGCAGTACTTC.

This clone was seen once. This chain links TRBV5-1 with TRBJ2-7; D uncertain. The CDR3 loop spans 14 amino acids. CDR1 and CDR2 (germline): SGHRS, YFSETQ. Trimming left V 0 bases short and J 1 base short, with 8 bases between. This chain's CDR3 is CASSLGAPSYEQYF. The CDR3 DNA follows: TGCGCCAGCAGCTTGGGCGCCCCATCCTACGAGCAGTACTTC. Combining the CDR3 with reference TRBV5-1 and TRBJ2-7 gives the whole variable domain KAGVTQTPRYLIKTRGQQVTLSCSPISGHRSVSWYQQTPGQGLQFLFEYFSETQRNKGNFPGRFSGRQFSNSRSEMNVSTLELGDSALYLCASSLGAPSYEQYFGPGTRLTVT.

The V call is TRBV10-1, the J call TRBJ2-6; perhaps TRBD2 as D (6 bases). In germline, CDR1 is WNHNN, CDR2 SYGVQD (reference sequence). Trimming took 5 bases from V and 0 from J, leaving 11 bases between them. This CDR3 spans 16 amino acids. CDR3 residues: CASSSGTLSGANVLTF. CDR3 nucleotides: TGCGCCAGCAGTTCCGGGACTCTCTCTGGGGCCAACGTCCTGACTTTC.

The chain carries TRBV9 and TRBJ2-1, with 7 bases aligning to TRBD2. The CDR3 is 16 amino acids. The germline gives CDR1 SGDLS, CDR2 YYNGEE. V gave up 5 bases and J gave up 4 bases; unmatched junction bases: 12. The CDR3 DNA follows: TGTGCCAGCAGTGCCCTCGCGGCTAGCGGATACAATGAGCAGTTCTTC. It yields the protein CASSALAASGYNEQFF.

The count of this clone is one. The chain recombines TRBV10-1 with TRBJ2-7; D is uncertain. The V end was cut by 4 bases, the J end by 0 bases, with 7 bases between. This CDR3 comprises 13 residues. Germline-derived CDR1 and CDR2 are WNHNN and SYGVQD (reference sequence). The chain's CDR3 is CASSAGPSYEQYF. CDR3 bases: TGCGCCAGCAGTGCCGGGCCCTCCTACGAGCAGTACTTC.

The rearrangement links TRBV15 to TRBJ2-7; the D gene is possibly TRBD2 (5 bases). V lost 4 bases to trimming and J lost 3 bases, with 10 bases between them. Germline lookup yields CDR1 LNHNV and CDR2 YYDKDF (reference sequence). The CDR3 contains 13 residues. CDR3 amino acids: CATSKLGSYEQYF. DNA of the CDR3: TGTGCCACCAGCAAACTAGGGAGCTACGAGCAGTACTTC.

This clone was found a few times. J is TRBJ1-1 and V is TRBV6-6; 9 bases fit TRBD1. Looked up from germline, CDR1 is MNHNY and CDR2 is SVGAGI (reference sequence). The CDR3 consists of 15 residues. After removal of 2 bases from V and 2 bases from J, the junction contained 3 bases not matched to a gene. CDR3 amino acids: CASSYPGQGNTEAFF. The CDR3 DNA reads TGTGCCAGCAGTTACCCGGGACAGGGTAACACTGAAGCTTTCTTT.

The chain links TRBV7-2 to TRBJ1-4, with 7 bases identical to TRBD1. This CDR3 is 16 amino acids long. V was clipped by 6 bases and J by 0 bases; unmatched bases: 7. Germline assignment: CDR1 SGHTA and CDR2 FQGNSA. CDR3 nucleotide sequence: TGTGCCAGCAGACGCGGGACAGCAGCAACTAATGAAAAACTGTTTTTT. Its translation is CASRRGTAATNEKLFF.

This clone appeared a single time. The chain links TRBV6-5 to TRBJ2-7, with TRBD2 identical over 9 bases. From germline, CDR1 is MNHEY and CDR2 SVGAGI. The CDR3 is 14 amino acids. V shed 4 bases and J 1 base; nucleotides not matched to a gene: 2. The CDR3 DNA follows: TGTGCCAGCAGTTCTCTAGCGGGATCCTACGAGCAGTACTTC. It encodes CASSSLAGSYEQYF.

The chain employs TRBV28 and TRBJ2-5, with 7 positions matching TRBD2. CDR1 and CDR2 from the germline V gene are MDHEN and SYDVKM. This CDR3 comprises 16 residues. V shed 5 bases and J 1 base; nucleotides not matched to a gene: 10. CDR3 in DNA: TGTGCCAGCAGTCAGACTAGCCCGACCCCCCAAGAGACCCAGTACTTC. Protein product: CASSQTSPTPQETQYF.

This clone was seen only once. CDR3 in DNA: TGTGCCAGCAGCTTTTCTTCGTCCCGAGGGACTGGAAACACCATATATTTT. Encoded protein: CASSFSSSRGTGNTIYF. The J gene is TRBJ1-3, the V gene TRBV11-2; D not resolved. Trimming removed 3 bases at V and 2 bases at J, with 17 bases between. CDR3 length: 17 residues. Germline CDR1 reads SGHAT; CDR2 reads FQNNGV. Filled out from reference TRBV11-2 and TRBJ1-3, the complete variable domain reads EAGVAQSPRYKIIEKRQSVAFWCNPISGHATLYWYQQILGQGPKLLIQFQNNGVVDDSQLPKDRFSAERLKGVDSTLKIQPAKLEDSAVYLCASSFSSSRGTGNTIYFGEGSWLTVV.

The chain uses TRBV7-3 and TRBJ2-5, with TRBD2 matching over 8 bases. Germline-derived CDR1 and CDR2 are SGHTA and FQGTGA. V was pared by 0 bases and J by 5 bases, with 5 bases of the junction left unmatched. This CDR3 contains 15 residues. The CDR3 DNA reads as TGTGCCAGCAGCTTAACTAGCGGGGTATTCGAGACCCAGTACTTC. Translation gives CASSLTSGVFETQYF.

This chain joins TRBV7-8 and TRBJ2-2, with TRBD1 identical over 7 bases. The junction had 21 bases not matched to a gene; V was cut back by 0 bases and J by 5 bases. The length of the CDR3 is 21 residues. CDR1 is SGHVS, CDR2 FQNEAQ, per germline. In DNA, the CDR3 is TGTGCCAGCAGCTTAGCCTGGCATTCGGCCCCCGGGACAGCAAGAACCGGGGAGCTGTTTTTT. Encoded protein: CASSLAWHSAPGTARTGELFF.

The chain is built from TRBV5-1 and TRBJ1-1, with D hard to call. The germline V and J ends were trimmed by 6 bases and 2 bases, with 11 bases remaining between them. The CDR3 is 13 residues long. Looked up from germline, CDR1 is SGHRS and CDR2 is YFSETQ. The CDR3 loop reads CASTEMDNTEAFF. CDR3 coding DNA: TGCGCCAGCACGGAGATGGATAACACTGAAGCTTTCTTT.

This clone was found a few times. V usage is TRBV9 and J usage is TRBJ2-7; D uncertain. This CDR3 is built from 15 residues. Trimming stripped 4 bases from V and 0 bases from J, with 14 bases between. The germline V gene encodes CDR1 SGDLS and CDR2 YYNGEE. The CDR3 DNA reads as TGTGCCAGCAGCAACGATTTAAGAAACTCCTACGAGCAGTACTTC. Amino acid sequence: CASSNDLRNSYEQYF.

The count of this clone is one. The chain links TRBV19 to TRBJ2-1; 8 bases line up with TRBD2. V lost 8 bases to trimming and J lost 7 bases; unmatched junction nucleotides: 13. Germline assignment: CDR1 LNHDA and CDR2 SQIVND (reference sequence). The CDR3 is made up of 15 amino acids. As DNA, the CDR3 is TGTGCCAGTGGTACACGGGAGGGCCAGGGGAATGAGCAGTTCTTC. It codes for CASGTREGQGNEQFF.

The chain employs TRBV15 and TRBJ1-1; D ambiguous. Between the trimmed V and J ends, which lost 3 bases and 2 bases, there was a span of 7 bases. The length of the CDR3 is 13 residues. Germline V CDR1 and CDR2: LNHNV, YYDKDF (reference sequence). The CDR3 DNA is TGTGCCACCAGCAGGGAGGTTAACACTGAAGCTTTCTTT. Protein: CATSREVNTEAFF.

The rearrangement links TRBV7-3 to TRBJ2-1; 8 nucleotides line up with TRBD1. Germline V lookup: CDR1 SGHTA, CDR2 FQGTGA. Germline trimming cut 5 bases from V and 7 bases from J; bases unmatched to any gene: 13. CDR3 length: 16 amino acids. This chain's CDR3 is CASSPSPAQGANEQFF. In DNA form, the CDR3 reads TGTGCCAGCAGCCCCTCCCCAGCTCAGGGGGCGAATGAGCAGTTCTTC.

This chain's CDR3 is CASSFPSGRAGANVLTF. CDR3 DNA sequence: TGTGCCAGCAGCTTCCCTAGCGGGAGGGCTGGGGCCAACGTCCTGACTTTC. The chain carries TRBV13 and TRBJ2-6; 12 positions match TRBD2. With 3 bases clipped from V and 2 bases from J, the junction kept 2 bases outside the gene matches. The CDR3 runs 17 residues. The V gene's germline CDR1 is PRHDT and CDR2 FYEKMQ (reference sequence).

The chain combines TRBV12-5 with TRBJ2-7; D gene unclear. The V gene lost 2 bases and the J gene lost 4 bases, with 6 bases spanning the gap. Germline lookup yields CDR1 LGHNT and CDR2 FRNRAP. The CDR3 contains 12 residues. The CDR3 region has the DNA TGTGCTAGTGGTTTGAAAATATACGAGCAGTACTTC. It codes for CASGLKIYEQYF.